A single TCR beta chain is shown here with its context. V gave up 4 bases and J gave up 6 bases, with 21 bases separating them. The CDR3 runs to 15 residues. Germline assignment: CDR1 DFQATT and CDR2 SNEGSKA (reference sequence). Through a sample-barcoded 5' primer and a J-beta primer mix, a second PCR was run for roughly 6 to 11 cycles. TCRdb independently ran MiXCR on the 5' RACE reads; one entry per CDR3 protein. The data show about 1.4 million distinct CDR3 sequences, roughly 60% seen once. The source of the sample is a study of blood T cells in healthy people across ages. At least 5 micrograms of total RNA were extracted per sample.

Material for sequencing was blood. The chain employs TRBV20-1 and TRBJ1-2; D gene unclear. The receptor was derived from a man aged 18 to 30 in good health. CDR3 nucleotides: TGCAGTGCTACTACGGACCGCAACCCAGCGAATGGCTACACCTTC. Its protein is CSATTDRNPANGYTF.